The 23 T cell receptor beta chains in this list originate from one sample, sequenced in a study of shared clonotypes between healthy human individuals. Naivety among CD8 cells was defined by CD45RO negativity and positive CCR7 selection, thereby excluding terminally differentiated effector memory CD45RA+ cells. TCRdb's table, derived via immunoSEQ multiplex PCR, lists solely in-frame clones and lacks some. The sample comprises roughly 2 million clones, approximately 94% of which are singletons, and around 1.1% rests with the top ten. Sequences were obtained from naive CD8+ T cells sorted from blood. The source is a young man in good health.

The chain links TRBV7-6 to TRBJ1-1; D remains ambiguous. Trimming left V 5 bases short and J 3 bases short, with 10 bases between. The CDR3 has 13 amino acids. Germline V gene lookup returns CDR1 SGHVS and CDR2 FNYEAQ. CDR3 in amino acids: CASSPADYTEAFF. In DNA, the CDR3 is TGTGCCAGCAGCCCTGCAGATTACACTGAAGCTTTCTTT.

The V gene is TRBV9, the J gene TRBJ2-5, with D uncertain. V was trimmed by 0 bases and J by 5 bases, leaving 14 bases between them. Germline V gene sequence: CDR1 SGDLS, CDR2 YYNGEE. The CDR3 is made up of 15 amino acids. This chain's CDR3 is CASSVAGVGGETQYF. In nucleotides, the CDR3 is TGTGCCAGCAGCGTAGCCGGCGTGGGTGGGGAGACCCAGTACTTC. Using reference TRBV9 and TRBJ2-5 for the parts outside the CDR3, the full variable domain is DSGVTQTPKHLITATGQRVTLRCSPRSGDLSVYWYQQSLDQGLQFLIQYYNGEERAKGNILERFSAQQFPDLHSELNLSSLELGDSALYFCASSVAGVGGETQYFGPGTRLLVL.

This chain connects TRBV5-1 to TRBJ2-3; D gene unclear. CDR1 is SGHRS and CDR2 is YFSETQ in the germline V gene. V lost 4 bases and J 4 bases, leaving 7 bases between the germline ends. The CDR3 is 12 amino acids. The CDR3 loop is CASSPPSDTQYF. The DNA of the CDR3 is TGCGCCAGCAGCCCGCCTTCAGATACGCAGTATTTT. Complete variable domain (other parts from reference TRBV5-1 and TRBJ2-3): KAGVTQTPRYLIKTRGQQVTLSCSPISGHRSVSWYQQTPGQGLQFLFEYFSETQRNKGNFPGRFSGRQFSNSRSEMNVSTLELGDSALYLCASSPPSDTQYFGPGTRLTVL.

As for this clone: Other DNA sequences from this sample encode an identical CDR3 as well. The chain links TRBV7-8 to TRBJ2-5; D perhaps matches TRBD1 (6 bases). CDR3 length: 13 amino acids. With 1 base removed from V and 3 bases from J, the gap between germline ends came to 6 bases. Germline V gene data show CDR1 as SGHVS and CDR2 as FQNEAQ. CDR3 sequence reads: CASSLDREETQYF. The CDR3 nucleotides are TGTGCCAGCAGCTTAGACAGGGAAGAGACCCAGTACTTC.

This chain uses TRBV25-1 with TRBJ2-5; tentative D call: TRBD2 (5 bases). The ends were cut back, 10 bases at V and 5 bases at J, with 8 bases in the middle. The germline CDR1 and CDR2 sequences are MGHDK and SYGVNS. The CDR3 runs 10 residues. The CDR3: CATEGETQYF. Written as DNA, the CDR3 is TGTGCCACCGAGGGTGAGACCCAGTACTTC. The full variable domain, in which reference TRBV25-1 and TRBJ2-5 provide the parts outside the CDR3, is EADIYQTPRYLVIGTGKKITLECSQTMGHDKMYWYQQDPGMELHLIHYSYGVNSTEKGDLSSESTVSRIRTEHFPLTLESARPSHTSQYLCATEGETQYFGPGTRLLVL.

The chain joins TRBV5-6 to TRBJ1-4, with D hard to call. The CDR3 has 13 amino acids. Germline loops: CDR1 SGHDT, CDR2 YYEEEE. V shed 1 base and J shed 8 bases, with 9 bases lying between them. The CDR3 DNA reads as TGTGCCAGCAGCTTGTGGGCCGGGGAAAAACTGTTTTTT. It translates to CASSLWAGEKLFF.

The chain links TRBV4-3 to TRBJ1-4, with TRBD1 as a possible D gene (5 bases). Trimming removed 3 bases at V and 4 bases at J, with 12 bases between. The CDR3 covers 15 residues. The V gene's germline CDR1 is LGHNA and CDR2 YSLEER. The DNA for the CDR3 is TGCGCCAGCAGCCAGACCTTTGGGGGTAATGAAAAACTGTTTTTT. As protein: CASSQTFGGNEKLFF.

This chain uses TRBV19 with TRBJ1-1; tentative D call: TRBD1 (6 bases). Trimming stripped 7 bases from V and 3 bases from J, with 15 bases between. The CDR3 runs 14 residues. CDR1 LNHDA and CDR2 SQIVND come from the germline V gene (reference sequence). For the CDR3, the DNA is TGTGCCAGTAACCTTATGCCAGGGGACACTGAAGCTTTCTTT. It codes for CASNLMPGDTEAFF.

In its sample, this clone was seen a few times. The J gene is TRBJ2-4, the V gene TRBV11-2; D call uncertain. CDR1 is SGHAT and CDR2 is FQNNGV in the germline V gene. This CDR3 spans 11 amino acids. V gave up 0 bases and J gave up 8 bases, with 2 bases separating them. CDR3 amino acids: CASSLEYIQYF. In DNA form, the CDR3 reads TGTGCCAGCAGCTTAGAGTACATTCAGTACTTC.

J is TRBJ2-2 and V is TRBV18; 10 bases fit TRBD1. Unmatched junction bases numbered 8, after V lost 0 bases and J lost 1 base. The CDR3 covers 19 residues. Germline CDR1 is KGHSH and CDR2 is LQKENI. CDR3 sequence reads: CASSPPLRDRGLNTGELFF. Written as DNA, the CDR3 is TGTGCCAGCTCACCACCTTTAAGGGACAGGGGTTTGAACACCGGGGAGCTGTTTTTT.

V is TRBV29-1 and J is TRBJ1-3; no definite D call. V dropped 4 bases and J dropped 9 bases, with 10 bases sitting between them. CDR1 and CDR2 (germline): SQVTM, ANQGSEA. This CDR3 spans 11 amino acids. CDR3 nucleotides: TGCAGCGTTGTATGGTTGGGCACCATATATTTT. This translates into CSVVWLGTIYF.

This sequence joins TRBV2 and TRBJ1-2, with a tentative D call TRBD1 (5 bases). V lost 3 bases and J lost 2, with 22 bases in between. The CDR3 length is 18 residues. Germline V CDR1 and CDR2: SNHLY, FYNNEI. CDR3 loop: CASSETRSGTRENYGYTF. As DNA, the CDR3 is TGTGCCAGCAGTGAGACTCGTTCCGGGACCCGTGAAAACTATGGCTACACCTTC.

Regarding this clone: Other DNA sequences of this sample code for an identical CDR3. The V and J genes are TRBV7-9 and TRBJ2-7, with unresolved D. The CDR3 totals 12 residues. Germline CDR1 SEHNR, CDR2 FQNEAQ (reference sequence). V was trimmed by 5 bases and J by 3 bases, leaving 8 bases between them. As DNA, the CDR3 is TGTGCCAGCAGCCTTCATTTCTACGAGCAGTACTTC. This gives the protein CASSLHFYEQYF. Full variable domain (outside the CDR3, taken from reference TRBV7-9 and TRBJ2-7): DTGVSQNPRHKITKRGQNVTFRCDPISEHNRLYWYRQTLGQGPEFLTYFQNEAQLEKSRLLSDRFSAERPKGSFSTLEIQRTEQGDSAMYLCASSLHFYEQYFGPGTRLTVT.

This clone was counted only a few times. The chain employs TRBV4-2 and TRBJ2-2; the D gene is possibly TRBD1 (7 bases). V lost 0 bases and J lost 6, with 20 bases in between. The CDR3 is 18 amino acids. Germline V CDR1 and CDR2: LGHNA, YNFKEQ. CDR3 sequence: CASSQEGGGASPSGELFF. The CDR3, as DNA: TGTGCCAGCAGCCAAGAAGGAGGGGGCGCGTCCCCTTCCGGGGAGCTGTTTTTT.

The V and J genes are TRBV14 and TRBJ1-3; the match to TRBD1 covers 7 bases. The CDR3 is 16 amino acids. Germline assignment: CDR1 SGHDN and CDR2 FVKESK. V was pared by 5 bases and J by 0 bases, with 7 bases of the junction left unmatched. The CDR3 sequence: CASSSWTGLSGNTIYF. CDR3 DNA: TGTGCCAGCAGCTCTTGGACAGGTCTCTCTGGAAACACCATATATTTT.

The genes are TRBV7-9 and TRBJ2-1, with 8 bases aligning to TRBD2. V was clipped by 5 bases and J by 5 bases; unmatched bases: 11. This CDR3 contains 16 residues. CDR1 is SEHNR and CDR2 is FQNEAQ in the germline V gene (reference sequence). CDR3 amino acids: CASSGPGLGQNNEQFF. The CDR3 DNA reads TGTGCCAGCAGCGGGCCGGGACTAGGCCAGAACAATGAGCAGTTCTTC.

The V gene is TRBV9, the J gene TRBJ1-5; TRBD1 is a possible D gene (5 bases). The CDR3 has 14 residues. Germline V CDR1 and CDR2: SGDLS, YYNGEE. The V gene lost 4 bases and the J gene lost 6 bases, with 14 bases spanning the gap. Here the CDR3 reads CASSSGGFVQPQHF. CDR3 sequence (DNA): TGTGCCAGCAGCTCTGGGGGTTTCGTTCAGCCCCAGCATTTT.

This sequence joins TRBV7-2 and TRBJ2-5; a possible D gene is TRBD1 (7 bases). The germline V and J ends were trimmed by 5 bases and 2 bases, with 15 bases remaining between them. Germline V lookup: CDR1 SGHTA, CDR2 FQGNSA. The CDR3 is made up of 15 amino acids. The CDR3 coding sequence is TGTGCCAGCAGCCTAGGGGGCGGGATTCAAGAGACCCAGTACTTC. Residues: CASSLGGGIQETQYF.

The chain employs TRBV6-1 and TRBJ2-7; no definite D call. V gave up 8 bases and J gave up 0 bases, with 11 bases separating them. Germline CDR1 and CDR2: MNHNS and SASEGT. The CDR3 loop spans 13 amino acids. The CDR3, as DNA: TGTGCCAGCCGACATGAGAGCTCCTACGAGCAGTACTTC. It encodes CASRHESSYEQYF.

As for this clone: The same CDR3 arises from other DNA sequences in this sample as well. CDR3 DNA: TGTGCCAGTAGTGTGGGACCACTATACGAGCAGTACTTC. Its protein is CASSVGPLYEQYF. The rearrangement links TRBV19 to TRBJ2-7, with D perhaps assigned TRBD1 or TRBD2 (5 bases each). Germline V gene data show CDR1 as LNHDA and CDR2 as SQIVND (reference sequence). The CDR3 has 13 amino acids. V lost 5 bases, J lost 4 bases, and 12 bases lay in between. The full variable domain, with the rest looked up from reference TRBV19 and TRBJ2-7, is DGGITQSPKYLFRKEGQNVTLSCEQNLNHDAMYWYRQDPGQGLRLIYYSQIVNDFQKGDIAEGYSVSREKKESFPLTVTSAQKNPTAFYLCASSVGPLYEQYFGPGTRLTVT.

In its sample, this clone was seen a few times. V is TRBV6-6 and J is TRBJ1-5; a possible D gene is TRBD1 (5 bases). The germline gives CDR1 MNHNY, CDR2 SVGAGI (reference sequence). The CDR3 extends over 14 amino acids. Trimming removed 6 bases at V and 6 bases at J, with 15 bases between. CDR3 nucleotide sequence: TGTGCCAGCAGCCCCGACAGTTTATTTCAGCCCCAGCATTTT. Amino acids: CASSPDSLFQPQHF.

The chain combines TRBV5-4 with TRBJ2-7; 9 nucleotides line up with TRBD1. This CDR3 is built from 13 residues. V dropped 4 bases and J dropped 5; count of bases not matched to a gene: 4. Germline CDR1 and CDR2: SGHNT and YYREEE (reference sequence). CDR3 residues: CASSPGQGNEQYF. As DNA, the CDR3 is TGTGCCAGCAGCCCAGGACAGGGGAACGAGCAGTACTTC.

The V and J genes are TRBV6-6 and TRBJ2-1, with D perhaps TRBD2 (5 bases). The V and J ends lost 11 bases and 1 base respectively, with 12 bases between them. This CDR3 is built from 13 residues. Germline CDR1 is MNHNY and CDR2 is SVGAGI (reference sequence). Here the CDR3 DNA reads TGTGCCGGACGGACTGATTCCTACAATGAGCAGTTCTTC. It yields the protein CAGRTDSYNEQFF.